This T cell receptor beta chain was identified in a study of control samples from healthy donors and cancer patients. V shed 1 base, J shed 2 bases, and the junction held 8 bases outside the gene matches. The germline V gene encodes CDR1 GTSNPN and CDR2 SVGIG (reference sequence). This CDR3 is built from 16 residues. TCRdb keeps only in-frame clones here, not all; method: immunoSEQ multiplex PCR. Among 350,000 to 450,000 clones listed, about 93% were seen once. This chain connects TRBV30 to TRBJ2-7; TRBD1 agrees at 10 bases. Sequencing was done on a sample of PBMCs. The TCR originated in a middle-aged man with head and neck cancer. CDR3 bases: TGTGCCTGGAGTGCGATTCGGGACAGGGGAACCTACGAGCAGTACTTC. Its protein product is CAWSAIRDRGTYEQYF.